This T cell receptor beta chain came from a study of T cell responses to AZD1222 COVID-19 vaccine. Points from the study as a whole: Repertoire sampling was restricted to post-peak T cell response timepoints.

Combined were second doses at about 4 or about 12 weeks. This clone was seen more than once but under ten times. Its cognate antigen is unknown. V gave up 5 bases and J gave up 4 bases, with 19 bases separating them. The germline V gene encodes CDR1 SGHVS and CDR2 FQNEAQ. The CDR3 is made up of 16 amino acids. Produced via immunoSEQ multiplex PCR; TCRdb's table is partial and in-frame only. The sample includes fewer than 95,000 clones, around 93% seen only once; the top ten take around 8%. The chain combines TRBV7-8 with TRBJ2-3; D is undetermined. The sequence came from an adult who received the AZD1222 COVID-19 vaccine. The source material was peripheral blood, sampled 28 days after the second AZD1222 dose. The CDR3 DNA reads TGTGCCAGCAGCGCTAAAGGTTGGGGAAGGGCAGATACGCAGTATTTT. Residues: CASSAKGWGRADTQYF.